A selection of T cell receptor beta chains follows, all from one sample in a study of blood T cell repertoires in COVID-19. Method: immunoSEQ multiplex PCR; TCRdb's copy keeps in-frame clones and lacks some. The sample contains over 150,000 clones, approximately 82% of which appear only once. The sample was PBMCs or T cells enriched from blood (not recorded which). The receptors stem from a woman aged 45-65 years who had recovered from COVID-19. CDR3s include the opening cysteine and the closing phenylalanine or tryptophan. The D gene is left open where the match is weak. Clone size is shown for a subset of rows, as once, few, many or a class of expanded clone.

CASSWRDGASNQPQHF | TGTGCCAGCAGCTGGAGGGACGGAGCTAGCAATCAGCCCCAGCATTTT | NA | TRBJ1-5 | TRBV7-8 | few
CASSASTSGRQETQYF | TGTGCCAGCAGTGCGAGTACTAGCGGACGCCAAGAGACCCAGTACTTC | TRBD2 | TRBJ2-5 | TRBV2 | once
CASSMGGGPQDTEAFF | TGTGCCAGTAGTATGGGCGGGGGCCCCCAGGACACTGAAGCTTTCTTT | NA | TRBJ1-1 | TRBV19 | few
CSVEPAGTSGRALTGELFF | TGCAGCGTTGAGCCCGCCGGGACTAGCGGGAGGGCCCTCACCGGGGAGCTGTTTTTT | TRBD2 | TRBJ2-2 | TRBV29-1 | NA
CASSAAAGYSIDEQFF | TGTGCCAGCAGCGCAGCGGCAGGTTACAGTATTGATGAGCAGTTCTTC | NA | TRBJ2-1 | TRBV7-6 | NA
CASSSDRSPYGYTF | TGTGCCAGCAGTTCGGACAGGTCCCCATATGGCTACACCTTC | TRBD1 | TRBJ1-2 | TRBV28 | NA
CASSRRDRFTDTQYF | TGTGCCAGCAGTCGTCGGGACAGGTTCACAGATACGCAGTATTTT | TRBD1 | TRBJ2-3 | TRBV6-5 | once
CASSSGDFYSYEQYF | TGTGCCAGCTCCTCGGGGGACTTCTACTCCTACGAGCAGTACTTC | NA | TRBJ2-7 | TRBV25-1 | NA
CASSVLGTENYEQYF | TGTGCCAGCAGTGTCCTCGGGACTGAAAACTACGAGCAGTACTTC | NA | TRBJ2-7 | TRBV2 | NA
CASSPNFQNTEAFF | TGCGCCAGCAGCCCAAATTTTCAGAACACTGAAGCTTTCTTT | NA | TRBJ1-1 | TRBV5-1 | NA
CASSLRDKGETQYF | TGTGCCAGCAGCCTGAGGGATAAAGGAGAGACCCAGTACTTC | NA | TRBJ2-5 | TRBV5-4 | NA
CASTRRGGASYEQYF | TGTGCCAGCACCCGCCGGGGGGGCGCATCCTACGAGCAGTACTTC | TRBD2 | TRBJ2-7 | TRBV28 | NA
CASSVDPDTVTDTQYF | TGTGCCAGCAGCGTAGACCCGGACACTGTCACAGATACGCAGTATTTT | NA | TRBJ2-3 | TRBV9 | NA
CASSQGGTVAGNTIYF | TGCGCCAGCAGCCAGGGCGGGACAGTAGCTGGAAACACCATATATTTT | TRBD1 | TRBJ1-3 | TRBV4-1 | once
CSVEETTGPEKLFF | TGCAGCGTTGAAGAGACCACAGGGCCTGAAAAACTGTTTTTT | NA | TRBJ1-4 | TRBV29-1 | NA
CSARSAGELFF | TGCAGCGCGCGGAGCGCCGGGGAGCTGTTTTTT | NA | TRBJ2-2 | TRBV29-1 | NA
CASSGGGRSLGEKLFF | TGTGCCAGCAGTGGAGGCGGGCGGAGTCTCGGTGAAAAACTGTTTTTT | NA | TRBJ1-4 | TRBV6-1 | NA
CASSLVGAYTEAFF | TGTGCCAGCAGCTTAGTTGGGGCATACACTGAAGCTTTCTTT | NA | TRBJ1-1 | TRBV7-9 | NA
CASSVSGVSYNEQFF | TGTGCCAGCAGCGTATCGGGAGTCTCCTACAATGAGCAGTTCTTC | NA | TRBJ2-1 | TRBV9 | NA
CASSIGLAGVEEQYF | TGTGCCAGCAGTATCGGACTAGCGGGAGTGGAAGAGCAGTACTTC | TRBD2 | TRBJ2-7 | TRBV6-5 | NA
CASSLGGINEQFF | TGCGCCAGCAGCTTGGGCGGGATCAATGAGCAGTTCTTC | NA | TRBJ2-1 | TRBV5-1 | NA
CASSLGASGRYEQFF | TGTGCCAGCAGTTTAGGGGCTAGCGGGAGGTATGAGCAGTTCTTC | TRBD2 | TRBJ2-1 | TRBV27 | few
CASSPLGGRSNEQFF | TGCGCCAGCAGCCCCCTGGGCGGGAGGAGCAATGAGCAGTTCTTC | TRBD2 | TRBJ2-1 | TRBV4-1 | once
CASSPGLGYTGELFF | TGTGCCAGCAGCCCGGGACTAGGGTACACCGGGGAGCTGTTTTTT | TRBD2 | TRBJ2-2 | TRBV7-7 | NA
CASSGPREGETQYF | TGCGCCAGCAGTGGTCCAAGGGAGGGTGAGACCCAGTACTTC | TRBD2 | TRBJ2-5 | TRBV10-1 | NA
CASSLDHSTDTQYF | TGTGCCAGCAGCTTAGATCACTCCACAGATACGCAGTATTTT | NA | TRBJ2-3 | TRBV7-9 | NA
CASSQDMGGPYYGYTF | TGTGCCAGCAGCCAAGATATGGGGGGACCGTACTATGGCTACACCTTC | NA | TRBJ1-2 | TRBV3-1/TRBV3-2 | few
CASSPPSRQSNEQFF | TGTGCCAGCTCACCACCAAGCAGACAATCCAATGAGCAGTTCTTC | NA | TRBJ2-1 | TRBV18 | NA
CASSSPSGRGYNEQFF | TGTGCCAGCAGTTCCCCGAGCGGGAGGGGTTACAATGAGCAGTTCTTC | TRBD2 | TRBJ2-1 | TRBV28 | once
CASSSGTGQGTQYF | TGTGCCAGCAGTTCAGGAACAGGGCAGGGGACCCAGTACTTC | NA | TRBJ2-5 | TRBV27 | once
CASSAGQGARTEAFF | TGTGCCAGCTCAGCGGGACAGGGGGCGCGAACTGAAGCTTTCTTT | TRBD1 | TRBJ1-1 | TRBV18 | NA
CASSLTLAKNIQYF | TGCGCCAGCAGCTTAACTCTAGCCAAAAACATTCAGTACTTC | NA | TRBJ2-4 | TRBV5-1 | NA
CASSQPASGSSREQYF | TGTGCCAGCAGCCAACCTGCTAGCGGGAGTTCCCGCGAGCAGTACTTC | TRBD2 | TRBJ2-7 | TRBV3-1/TRBV3-2 | NA